Shown below are 11 T cell receptor beta chains from a single sample sequenced in a study of blood T cell repertoires in COVID-19. Here immunoSEQ multiplex PCR was the method, and the copy in TCRdb shows in-frame clones only, minus some. Of 60,000 to 85,000 clones in the sample, 70% to 90% were seen once. Sequenced input: peripheral blood. The receptors here all came from a human donor in a cohort sampled during active COVID-19.

The gene calls are TRBV7-9 and TRBJ1-3; D ambiguous. This CDR3 is 17 amino acids long. V lost 1 base to trimming and J lost 10 bases, with 23 bases between them. The germline V gene has CDR1 SEHNR and CDR2 FQNEAQ (reference sequence). CDR3 protein: CASSLGTSRNTIGTIYF. Here the CDR3 DNA reads TGTGCCAGCAGCTTAGGGACTTCCCGGAATACTATTGGGACCATATATTTT. The variable domain in full, with the rest retrieved from reference TRBV7-9 and TRBJ1-3, is DTGVSQNPRHKITKRGQNVTFRCDPISEHNRLYWYRQTLGQGPEFLTYFQNEAQLEKSRLLSDRFSAERPKGSFSTLEIQRTEQGDSAMYLCASSLGTSRNTIGTIYFGEGSWLTVV.

The chain employs TRBV18 and TRBJ1-2, with a weak D call TRBD1 (5 bases). Germline loops: CDR1 KGHSH, CDR2 LQKENI. The CDR3 covers 16 residues. Trimming cost V 6 bases and J 8 bases, with 25 bases left between them. The DNA of the CDR3 is TGTGCCAGCTCCATCTCGGCCAGGGAAAGGTTGGGCGGCTACACCTTC. Translating it yields CASSISARERLGGYTF. Full variable domain (rest looked up from reference TRBV18 and TRBJ1-2): NAGVMQNPRHLVRRRGQEARLRCSPMKGHSHVYWYRQLPEEGLKFMVYLQKENIIDESGMPKERFSAEFPKEGPSILRIQQVVRGDSAAYFCASSISARERLGGYTFGSGTRLTVV.

The chain recombines TRBV5-1 with TRBJ1-4; D is perhaps TRBD1 (6 bases). Deletions cut 4 bases from V and 7 bases from J, with 17 bases between. This CDR3 comprises 15 residues. The germline CDR1 and CDR2 sequences are SGHRS and YFSETQ. The CDR3 DNA sequence: TGCGCCAGCAGCGCCGGGACACAGAAGATTGAAAAACTGTTTTTT. Its translation: CASSAGTQKIEKLFF. Full variable domain (missing parts from reference TRBV5-1 and TRBJ1-4): KAGVTQTPRYLIKTRGQQVTLSCSPISGHRSVSWYQQTPGQGLQFLFEYFSETQRNKGNFPGRFSGRQFSNSRSEMNVSTLELGDSALYLCASSAGTQKIEKLFFGSGTQLSVL.

The chain employs TRBV6-5 and TRBJ2-5; D perhaps matches TRBD1 (6 bases). Germline V gene data show CDR1 as MNHEY and CDR2 as SVGAGI. The V gene lost 4 bases and the J gene lost 1 base, with 13 bases spanning the gap. CDR3 length: 15 amino acids. CDR3 residues: CASSFVQGSQETQYF. CDR3 DNA sequence: TGTGCCAGCAGTTTTGTACAGGGCAGCCAAGAGACCCAGTACTTC.

As DNA, the CDR3 is TGTGCCAGCAGTACACCTCCAGGGGTCCCCGAGCAGTACTTC. Translated: CASSTPPGVPEQYF. The chain joins TRBV6-6 to TRBJ2-7; possible D gene TRBD1, 6 bases. V lost 5 bases and J lost 6, with 17 bases in between. The CDR3 has 14 amino acids. CDR1 MNHNY and CDR2 SVGAGI come from the germline V gene (reference sequence).

This chain uses TRBV5-1 with TRBJ2-7; perhaps TRBD2 as D (5 bases). The V end was cut by 0 bases, the J end by 1 base, with 14 bases between. CDR1 and CDR2 from the germline V gene are SGHRS and YFSETQ. The CDR3 consists of 16 residues. CDR3 coding DNA: TGCGCCAGCAGCTTGGCGGGGAGCGGAGCATCCTACGAGCAGTACTTC. The encoded protein is CASSLAGSGASYEQYF.

The CDR3 DNA reads as TGTGCCAGCTCACCACCGTCTGCAGGGGAAGCTTTCTTT. Encoded protein: CASSPPSAGEAFF. V usage is TRBV18 and J usage is TRBJ1-1; D might be TRBD1 (5 bases). V was trimmed by 0 bases and J by 8 bases, leaving 10 bases between them. There are 13 residues in the CDR3. Germline lookup yields CDR1 KGHSH and CDR2 LQKENI.

J is TRBJ1-1 and V is TRBV20-1, with 7 bases that match TRBD1. V lost 3 bases, J lost 3 bases, and 10 bases stayed unmatched. The CDR3 runs 15 residues. The V gene's germline CDR1 is DFQATT and CDR2 SNEGSKA (reference sequence). The CDR3 DNA reads TGCAGTGCTAGTCCGCGGGATCAGGGGGACACTGAAGCTTTCTTT. Its protein product is CSASPRDQGDTEAFF.

In its sample, this clone was seen once. The J gene is TRBJ2-5, the V gene TRBV3-1 (or the pseudogene TRBV3-2); possible D gene TRBD1, 5 bases. Near its end, the DNA agrees better with TRBJ2-7, so the J call may be wrong. The germline CDR1 and CDR2 sequences are LGHDT and YNNKEL (reference sequence). The CDR3 is made up of 13 amino acids. The DNA for the CDR3 is TGTGCCAGCAGCCAAGGGGGCCCCTACGAGCAGTACTTC. Amino acid sequence: CASSQGGPYEQYF.

The chain combines TRBV5-1 with TRBJ1-4, with TRBD1 identical over 8 bases. V was clipped by 0 bases and J by 5 bases; unmatched bases: 9. Germline V gene lookup returns CDR1 SGHRS and CDR2 YFSETQ. This CDR3 spans 17 amino acids. CDR3 sequence: CASSLDPPGQANEKLFF. The CDR3 DNA reads TGCGCCAGCAGCTTGGACCCTCCGGGACAGGCCAATGAAAAACTGTTTTTT.

This chain uses TRBV4-2 with TRBJ2-1, with a possible D match to TRBD2 (5 bases). Germline CDR1 and CDR2: LGHNA and YNFKEQ. The CDR3 totals 16 residues. V was cut by 8 bases and J by 2 bases, with 19 bases left in between. Written as DNA, the CDR3 is TGTGCCAGCGGCTCCGAACCCCGGGGTACCTACAATGAGCAGTTCTTC. Translating it yields CASGSEPRGTYNEQFF.